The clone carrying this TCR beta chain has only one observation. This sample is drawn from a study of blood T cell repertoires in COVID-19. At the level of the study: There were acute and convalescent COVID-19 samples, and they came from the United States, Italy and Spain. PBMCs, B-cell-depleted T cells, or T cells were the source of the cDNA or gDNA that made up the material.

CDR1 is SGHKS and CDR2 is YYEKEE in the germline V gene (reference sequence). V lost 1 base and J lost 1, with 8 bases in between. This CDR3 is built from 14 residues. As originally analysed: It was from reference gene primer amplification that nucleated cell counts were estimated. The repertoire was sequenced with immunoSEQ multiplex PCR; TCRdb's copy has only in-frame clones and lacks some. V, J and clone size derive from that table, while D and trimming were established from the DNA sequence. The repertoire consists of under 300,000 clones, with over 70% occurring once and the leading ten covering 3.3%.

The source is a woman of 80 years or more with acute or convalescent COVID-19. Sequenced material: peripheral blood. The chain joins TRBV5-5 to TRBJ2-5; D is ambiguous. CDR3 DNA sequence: TGTGCCAGCAGCTTGTCAACTACCCAAGAGACCCAGTACTTC. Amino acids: CASSLSTTQETQYF.